This TCR beta chain was captured by sequencing in a study of T cell repertoires in cytomegalovirus infection. CDR3 length: 13 residues. From germline, CDR1 is SEHNR and CDR2 FQNEAQ (reference sequence). The V gene lost 5 bases and the J gene lost 4 bases, with 11 bases spanning the gap. TCRdb redid the calling of the reads with MiXCR, one entry per CDR3 protein. The table lists more than 250,000 distinct CDR3 sequences, roughly 13% of them singletons. This clonotype was detected ten times or more. Sequencing used PBMCs. This TCR was recovered from a human donor in good health (CMV status not recorded). Some clones in this sample may be carry-over from other donors' samples. V is TRBV7-9 and J is TRBJ1-1; D gene ambiguous. CDR3 DNA: TGTGCCAGCAGCACCTTGGGTAGCACTGAAGCTTTCTTT. It yields the protein CASSTLGSTEAFF.